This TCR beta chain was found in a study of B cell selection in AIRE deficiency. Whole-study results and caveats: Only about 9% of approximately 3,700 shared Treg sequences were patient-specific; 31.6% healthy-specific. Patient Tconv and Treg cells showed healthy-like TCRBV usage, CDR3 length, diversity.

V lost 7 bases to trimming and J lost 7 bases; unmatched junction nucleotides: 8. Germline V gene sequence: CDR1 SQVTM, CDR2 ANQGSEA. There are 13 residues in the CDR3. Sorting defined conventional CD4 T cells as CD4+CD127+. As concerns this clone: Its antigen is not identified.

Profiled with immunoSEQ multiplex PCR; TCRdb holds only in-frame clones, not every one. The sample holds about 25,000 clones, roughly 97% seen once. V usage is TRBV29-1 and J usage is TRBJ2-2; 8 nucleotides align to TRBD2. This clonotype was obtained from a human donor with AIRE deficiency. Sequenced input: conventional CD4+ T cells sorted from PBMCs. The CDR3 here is CSGRGLGFGELFF. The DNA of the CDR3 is TGCAGCGGGAGGGGACTAGGGTTCGGGGAGCTGTTTTTT.